A selection of T cell receptor beta chains follows, all from one sample in a study of CD8 T cells in ankylosing spondylitis. TCRdb reprocessed the 5' RACE reads with MiXCR, giving one entry per CDR3 protein. The sample lists 750,000 to 850,000 distinct CDR3 sequences, 10% to 15% occurring once. Sequencing input: blood, either unsorted or a sorted T cell fraction (not recorded which). These receptors were taken from a male donor with ankylosing spondylitis. Each CDR3 is given with its conserved first and last residue. D genes are given only for firm matches. Where a row states a size, it is once, few, many or the class of an expanded clone; other rows omit it.

NA,TRBV7-2,TRBJ1-3,NA,TGTGCCAGCAGCCCCGACAGTCACTCTGGAAACACCATATATTTT,CASSPDSHSGNTIYF
many,TRBV7-2,TRBJ2-7,NA,TGTGCCAGCAGCTTAGAGTTCTCCTACGAGCAGTACTTC,CASSLEFSYEQYF
few,TRBV20-1,TRBJ2-1,TRBD2,TGCAGTGCTAGAGGTCCCGGGGGGGCTGCAAATGAGCAGTTCTTC,CSARGPGGAANEQFF
few,TRBV20-1,TRBJ2-3,NA,TGCAGTGCTACCCACCCGGGCCACACAGATACGCAGTATTTT,CSATHPGHTDTQYF
few,TRBV20-1,TRBJ2-1,NA,TGCAGTGCTTCCTCCAGGGCGGGGTTAGACAATGAGCAGTTCTTC,CSASSRAGLDNEQFF
NA,TRBV6-6,TRBJ2-7,NA,TGTGCCAGCAGTTACGCGGAAGTATACGAGCAGTACTTC,CASSYAEVYEQYF
few,TRBV20-1,TRBJ2-7,TRBD2,TGCAGTGCCCCTCCTAGCGGGGCGTACGAGCAGTACTTC,CSAPPSGAYEQYF
NA,TRBV6-2/TRBV6-3,TRBJ2-5,TRBD2,TGTGCCAGCAGAGGACTAGCGAGGTTGGAGACCCAGTACTTC,CASRGLARLETQYF
NA,TRBV9,TRBJ1-3,NA,TGTGCCAGCAGCGTAGGTGTCCAGGACACCATATATTTT,CASSVGVQDTIYF
NA,TRBV9,TRBJ2-5,TRBD1,TGTGCCAGCAGCGCCGGGACAGGGCACCAAGAGACCCAGTACTTC,CASSAGTGHQETQYF
NA,TRBV11-3,TRBJ2-5,NA,TGTGCCAGCAGCTTAGGCGGCCGGTACCAAGAGACCCAGTACTTC,CASSLGGRYQETQYF
many,TRBV10-3,TRBJ2-3,NA,TGTGCCATCCAAGGGGGGATAGATACGCAGTATTTT,CAIQGGIDTQYF
NA,TRBV25-1,TRBJ2-3,NA,TGTGCCAGCAGTGATCTATACACAGATACGCAGTATTTT,CASSDLYTDTQYF
few,TRBV6-2/TRBV6-3,TRBJ2-1,TRBD2,TGTGCCAGCACCAACAGACTAGCGGGAGCTAATGAGCAGTTCTTC,CASTNRLAGANEQFF
NA,TRBV24-1,TRBJ2-1,NA,TGTGCCACCAGTGATTCCAGCCGACGAGGTGTCAATGAGCAGTTCTTC,CATSDSSRRGVNEQFF
few,TRBV10-1,TRBJ2-7,NA,TGCGCCAGCAGTGAGGATTACAGGGCTGAGCAGTACTTC,CASSEDYRAEQYF
NA,TRBV29-1,TRBJ1-1,TRBD1,TGCAGCGTTACAGGGGAGGGTACTGAAGCTTTCTTT,CSVTGEGTEAFF
NA,TRBV20-1,TRBJ1-2,NA,TGCAGTGCTATCCTAGCGAGGGGACAAAACTATGGCTACACCTTC,CSAILARGQNYGYTF
many,TRBV7-2,TRBJ1-6,NA,TGTGCCAGCAGCCCGACGGGGCTCTATAATTCACCCCTCCACTTT,CASSPTGLYNSPLHF
NA,TRBV11-2,TRBJ2-3,TRBD2,TGTGCCAGCAGCCCTCGCCCTAGCGGGAGATGGCGAACAGATACGCAGTATTTT,CASSPRPSGRWRTDTQYF
NA,TRBV18,TRBJ2-3,TRBD2,TGTGCCAGCTCAACTCGGGAGGGCCAATCTCCAGATACGCAGTATTTT,CASSTREGQSPDTQYF
many,TRBV6-5,TRBJ2-3,NA,TGTGCCAGCAGTTACCGGAGGGGAACAGATACGCAGTATTTT,CASSYRRGTDTQYF
few,TRBV7-2,TRBJ1-1,NA,TGTGCCAGCAGCTTAACCGGACAGTACACTGAAGCTTTCTTT,CASSLTGQYTEAFF
many,TRBV7-6,TRBJ1-3,NA,TGTGCCAGCAGCTTAACCAGGGGAAACACCATATATTTT,CASSLTRGNTIYF
few,TRBV4-2,TRBJ2-3,NA,TGTGCCAGCAGCCAAGAACGGGAGAAGGCAGATACGCAGTATTTT,CASSQEREKADTQYF
many,TRBV12-3/TRBV12-4,TRBJ2-1,NA,TGTGCCAGCAGTCCAATGACAGGATCCTCCTACAATGAGCAGTTCTTC,CASSPMTGSSYNEQFF
many,TRBV10-3,TRBJ1-5,TRBD1,TGTGCCAGCGGGACAGGGCCGAGACAGCCCCAGCATTTT,CASGTGPRQPQHF
many,TRBV6-2/TRBV6-3,TRBJ2-1,NA,TGTGCCAGCAGTCTACCCTTGTTGGGTAATGAGCAGTTCTTC,CASSLPLLGNEQFF
few,TRBV5-1,TRBJ2-7,NA,TGCGCCAGCAGCTTAACAACAGGGACGGTCCACGAGCAGTACTTC,CASSLTTGTVHEQYF
NA,TRBV5-8,TRBJ1-1,TRBD1,TGTGCCAGCAGCCCGAGACAGGGCCTGGGGCTGGGCACTGAAGCTTTCTTT,CASSPRQGLGLGTEAFF
NA,TRBV18,TRBJ1-2,NA,TGTGCCAGCTCACCACTCTCTCGCACGGACTATGGCTACACCTTC,CASSPLSRTDYGYTF
many,TRBV20-1,TRBJ1-5,NA,TGCAGTGCTAGGGTGGGTGAGCCCCAGCATTTT,CSARVGEPQHF
few,TRBV15,TRBJ2-3,NA,TGTGCCACCAGCAGGTCCTACAGGATAGGCACAGATACGCAGTATTTT,CATSRSYRIGTDTQYF
once,TRBV11-3,TRBJ2-3,TRBD2,TGTGCCAGTAAACTAGCGGTACTCACAGATACGCAGTATTTT,CASKLAVLTDTQYF
NA,TRBV2,TRBJ1-1,NA,TGTGCCAGCAGTGAATGGGCGACTGAAGCTTTCTTT,CASSEWATEAFF
few,TRBV20-1,TRBJ2-3,NA,TGCAGTGCTAGAGCAGGTGATAGCACAGATACGCAGTATTTT,CSARAGDSTDTQYF
NA,TRBV4-3,TRBJ2-3,TRBD2,TGCGCCAGCAGCCAAGAAGGGCGGGGGGGCCAGGATACGCAGTATTTT,CASSQEGRGGQDTQYF
few,TRBV4-2,TRBJ2-7,NA,TGTGCCAGCAGCCAGGGACCGCTGGTCCACGAGCAGTACTTC,CASSQGPLVHEQYF
NA,TRBV20-1,TRBJ2-1,TRBD2,TGCAGTGCGGAAATAGCGGGGGGGTTAATTGAGCAGTTCTTC,CSAEIAGGLIEQFF
NA,TRBV5-1,TRBJ2-7,NA,TGCGCCAGCAGCCCAACGACCGACTCCTGGGAGCAGTACTTC,CASSPTTDSWEQYF
many,TRBV4-3,TRBJ2-5,NA,TGCGCCAGCAGCCAAGATAAGGGGGGTGAGACCCAGTACTTC,CASSQDKGGETQYF
few,TRBV4-2,TRBJ2-7,NA,TGTGCCAGCCGATACGGACCAACCTACGAGCAGTACTTC,CASRYGPTYEQYF
NA,TRBV12-3/TRBV12-4,TRBJ2-7,NA,TGTGCCAGCAGTCCCAATTCTGGGGGCTCCTACGAGCAGTACTTC,CASSPNSGGSYEQYF